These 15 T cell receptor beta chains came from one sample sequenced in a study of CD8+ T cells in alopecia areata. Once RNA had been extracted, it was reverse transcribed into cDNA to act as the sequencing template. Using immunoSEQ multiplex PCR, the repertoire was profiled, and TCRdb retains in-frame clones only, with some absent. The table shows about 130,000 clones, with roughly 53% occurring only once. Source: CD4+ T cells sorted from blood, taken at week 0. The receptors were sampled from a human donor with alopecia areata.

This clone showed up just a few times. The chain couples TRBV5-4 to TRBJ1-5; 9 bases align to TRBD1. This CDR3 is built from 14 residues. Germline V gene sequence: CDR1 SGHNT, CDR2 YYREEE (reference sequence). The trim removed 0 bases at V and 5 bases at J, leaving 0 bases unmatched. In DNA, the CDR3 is TGTGCCAGCAGCTTGGGGACAGGGGATCAGCCCCAGCATTTT. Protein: CASSLGTGDQPQHF.

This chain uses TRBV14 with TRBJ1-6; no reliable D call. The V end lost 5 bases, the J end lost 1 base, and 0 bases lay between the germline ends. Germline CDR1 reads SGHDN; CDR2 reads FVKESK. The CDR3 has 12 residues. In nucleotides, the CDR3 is TGTGCCAGCAGCTCCTATAATTCACCCCTCCACTTT. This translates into CASSSYNSPLHF.

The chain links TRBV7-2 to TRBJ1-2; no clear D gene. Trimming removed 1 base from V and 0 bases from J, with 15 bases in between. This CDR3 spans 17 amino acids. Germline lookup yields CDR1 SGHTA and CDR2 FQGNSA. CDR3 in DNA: TGTGCCAGCAGCTTAGGTCCAGCTGGTGAGACTAACTATGGCTACACCTTC. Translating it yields CASSLGPAGETNYGYTF.

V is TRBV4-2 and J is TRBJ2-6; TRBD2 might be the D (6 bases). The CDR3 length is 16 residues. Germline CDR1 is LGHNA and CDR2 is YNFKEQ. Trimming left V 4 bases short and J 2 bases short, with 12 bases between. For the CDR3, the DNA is TGTGCCAGCAGCCGAACGGGGGTCCCTGGGGCCAACGTCCTGACTTTC. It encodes CASSRTGVPGANVLTF.

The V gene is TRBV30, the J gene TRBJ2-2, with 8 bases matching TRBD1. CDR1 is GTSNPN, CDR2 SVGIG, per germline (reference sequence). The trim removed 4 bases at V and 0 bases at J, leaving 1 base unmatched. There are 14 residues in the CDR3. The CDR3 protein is CAWTGGANTGELFF. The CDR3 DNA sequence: TGTGCCTGGACAGGGGGCGCGAACACCGGGGAGCTGTTTTTT.

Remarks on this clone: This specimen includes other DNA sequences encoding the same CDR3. The CDR3 region has the DNA TGTGCCTGGAGTGGTTTGAATGAGCAGTTCTTC. Its protein is CAWSGLNEQFF. The chain is built from TRBV30 and TRBJ2-1, with no clear D. V dropped 1 base and J dropped 7 bases, with 5 bases sitting between them. Germline V gene data show CDR1 as GTSNPN and CDR2 as SVGIG (reference sequence). The CDR3 contains 11 residues.

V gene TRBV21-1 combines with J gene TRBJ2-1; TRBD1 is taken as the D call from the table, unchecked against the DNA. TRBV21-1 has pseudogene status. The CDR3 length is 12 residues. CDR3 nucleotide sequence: TGTGCCAGACAGGGTTCCATGAATGAGCAGTTCTTC. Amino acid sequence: CARQGSMNEQFF.

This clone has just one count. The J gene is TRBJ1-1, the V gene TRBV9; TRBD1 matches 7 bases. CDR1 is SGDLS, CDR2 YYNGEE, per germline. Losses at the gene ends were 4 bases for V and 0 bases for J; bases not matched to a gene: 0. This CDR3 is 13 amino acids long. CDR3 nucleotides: TGTGCCAGCAGCAGGGGGCTGAACACTGAAGCTTTCTTT. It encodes CASSRGLNTEAFF.

The CDR3 coding sequence is TGTGCCAGTAGTACCTGGACAGCGAGGGAGCTGTTTTTT. Translating gives CASSTWTARELFF. The chain has TRBV19 and TRBJ2-2; perhaps TRBD1 as D (6 bases). Germline V gene sequence: CDR1 LNHDA, CDR2 SQIVND (reference sequence). The CDR3 covers 13 residues. V shed 4 bases and J shed 9 bases, with 12 bases lying between them. Full variable domain (missing parts from reference TRBV19 and TRBJ2-2): DGGITQSPKYLFRKEGQNVTLSCEQNLNHDAMYWYRQDPGQGLRLIYYSQIVNDFQKGDIAEGYSVSREKKESFPLTVTSAQKNPTAFYLCASSTWTARELFFGEGSRLTVL.

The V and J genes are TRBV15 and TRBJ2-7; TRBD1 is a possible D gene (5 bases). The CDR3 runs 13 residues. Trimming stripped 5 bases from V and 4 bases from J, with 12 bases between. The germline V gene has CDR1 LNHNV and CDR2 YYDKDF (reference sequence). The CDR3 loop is CATSFSRQYEQYF. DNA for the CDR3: TGTGCCACCAGCTTCTCACGACAGTACGAGCAGTACTTC. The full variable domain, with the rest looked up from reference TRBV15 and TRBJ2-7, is DAMVIQNPRYQVTQFGKPVTLSCSQTLNHNVMYWYQQKSSQAPKLLFHYYDKDFNNEADTPDNFQSRRPNTSFCFLDIRSPGLGDTAMYLCATSFSRQYEQYFGPGTRLTVT.

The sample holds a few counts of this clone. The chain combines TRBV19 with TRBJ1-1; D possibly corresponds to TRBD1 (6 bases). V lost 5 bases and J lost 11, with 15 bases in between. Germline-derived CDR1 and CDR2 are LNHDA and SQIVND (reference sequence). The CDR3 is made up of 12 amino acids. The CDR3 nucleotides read TGTGCCAGTAGTTCCAACAGGGCCAAGGCTTTCTTT. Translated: CASSSNRAKAFF.

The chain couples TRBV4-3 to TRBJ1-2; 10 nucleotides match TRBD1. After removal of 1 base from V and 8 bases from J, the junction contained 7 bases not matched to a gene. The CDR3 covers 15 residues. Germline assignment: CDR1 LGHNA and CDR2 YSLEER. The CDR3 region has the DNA TGCGCCAGCAGCCAAGGGGACAGGGGACCGGGCGGCTACACCTTC. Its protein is CASSQGDRGPGGYTF.

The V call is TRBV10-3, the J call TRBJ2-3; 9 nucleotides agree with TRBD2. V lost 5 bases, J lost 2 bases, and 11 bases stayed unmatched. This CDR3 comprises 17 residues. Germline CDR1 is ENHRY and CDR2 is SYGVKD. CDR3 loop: CAISNWVGGGDTDTQYF. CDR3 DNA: TGTGCCATCAGTAACTGGGTCGGCGGGGGGGACACAGATACGCAGTATTTT.

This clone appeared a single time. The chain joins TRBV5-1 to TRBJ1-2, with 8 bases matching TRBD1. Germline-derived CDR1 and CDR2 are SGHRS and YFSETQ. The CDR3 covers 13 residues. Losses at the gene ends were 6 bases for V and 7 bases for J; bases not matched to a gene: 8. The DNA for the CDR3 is TGCGCCAGCACCCTAGGACAGGGACGTGGCTACACCTTC. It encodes CASTLGQGRGYTF.

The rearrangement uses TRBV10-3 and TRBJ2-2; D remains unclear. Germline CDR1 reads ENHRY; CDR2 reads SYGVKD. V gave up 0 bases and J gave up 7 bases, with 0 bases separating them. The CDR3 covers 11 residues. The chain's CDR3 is CAISESGELFF. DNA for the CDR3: TGTGCCATCAGTGAGTCCGGGGAGCTGTTTTTT.